The 31 T cell receptor beta chains reported below all come from one sample, sequenced in a study of shared clonotypes between healthy human individuals. Naive-designated CD8 cells lacked CD45RO, were positively enriched for CCR7, and omitted terminally differentiated effector memory CD45RA+ cells. Measured with immunoSEQ multiplex PCR; TCRdb has only the in-frame clones, and not every one. The repertoire consists of millions of clones, with approximately 94% occurring once and the leading ten covering roughly 1.7%. The specimen sequenced was naive CD8+ T cells from PBMCs. These receptors all come from a man aged 18 to 30 in good health. Some clones in this sample may be carry-over from other donors' samples.

This chain joins TRBV5-8 and TRBJ2-1; possibly TRBD2 for D (5 bases). The CDR3 is made up of 15 amino acids. Trimming took off 3 bases at V and 6 bases at J, with 16 bases between the two ends. Germline V lookup: CDR1 SGHTS, CDR2 YDEGEE. CDR3 sequence (DNA): TGTGCCAGCAGCTCACTAGTTGTACTCGGCAATGAGCAGTTCTTC. It yields the protein CASSSLVVLGNEQFF.

The chain uses TRBV10-1 and TRBJ2-7, with a tentative D call TRBD1 (6 bases). This CDR3 comprises 15 residues. The germline V gene encodes CDR1 WNHNN and CDR2 SYGVQD (reference sequence). Trimming pared 4 bases from V and 1 base from J, leaving 14 bases between. CDR3 DNA sequence: TGCGCCAGCAGTGCCGCGGACAGTGGATCCTACGAGCAGTACTTC. Its translation: CASSAADSGSYEQYF.

The chain joins TRBV7-2 to TRBJ1-2, with 7 bases identical to TRBD1. J lost 4 bases, V lost 1 base, and 3 bases had no gene match. CDR3 size: 14 residues. Per the germline V gene, CDR1 is SGHTA and CDR2 is FQGNSA. CDR3 DNA: TGTGCCAGCAGCTTAGTCGGGGACAGCTATGGCTACACCTTC. It specifies CASSLVGDSYGYTF.

This clone was detected once. This chain uses TRBV7-8 with TRBJ2-1; the match to TRBD1 covers 8 bases. Germline loops: CDR1 SGHVS, CDR2 FQNEAQ. V was pared by 5 bases and J by 6 bases, with 18 bases of the junction left unmatched. CDR3 length equals 18 residues. DNA of the CDR3: TGTGCCAGCAGCAAAGGAGGGACAGGAGGATTCGGGGGCAATGAGCAGTTCTTC. Translating it yields CASSKGGTGGFGGNEQFF.

This clone occurred a few times. Other DNA sequences in the same sample also yield this CDR3. The chain is built from TRBV27 and TRBJ2-1; D is unclear. The V gene's germline CDR1 is MNHEY and CDR2 SMNVEV (reference sequence). V lost 0 bases, J lost 6 bases, and 3 bases lay in between. The length of the CDR3 is 12 residues. The CDR3 DNA is TGTGCCAGCAGTTTATCGGGCAATGAGCAGTTCTTC. This gives the protein CASSLSGNEQFF.

V usage is TRBV4-1 and J usage is TRBJ1-1; TRBD1 agrees at 10 bases. The CDR3 is made up of 17 amino acids. V was clipped by 4 bases and J by 5 bases; unmatched bases: 13. From germline, CDR1 is MGHRA and CDR2 YSYEKL. The CDR3 is CASSRGDRGPVRTEAFF. The CDR3 bases are TGCGCCAGCAGCCGGGGAGACAGGGGGCCTGTTAGGACTGAAGCTTTCTTT.

V is TRBV19 and J is TRBJ2-7; 8 nucleotides align to TRBD1. Trimming at V came to 4 bases and at J to 6 bases, leaving 8 bases not matched to a gene. The CDR3 covers 14 residues. From germline, CDR1 is LNHDA and CDR2 SQIVND (reference sequence). CDR3 DNA: TGTGCCAGTAGTAACAGGGGGGAAGTCTTCGAGCAGTACTTC. Its protein product is CASSNRGEVFEQYF.

To note about this clone: Within the sample, other DNA sequences also encode this same CDR3. CDR3 region: CASSPGQGGNEQFF. CDR3 nucleotide sequence: TGTGCCAGCAGCCCGGGACAGGGTGGAAATGAGCAGTTCTTC. The J gene is TRBJ2-1, the V gene TRBV13; TRBD1 matches 9 bases. V was clipped by 5 bases and J by 7 bases; unmatched bases: 6. Germline loops: CDR1 PRHDT, CDR2 FYEKMQ (reference sequence). The CDR3 loop spans 14 amino acids.

This chain uses TRBV29-1 with TRBJ2-4; TRBD1 agrees at 9 bases. The CDR3 covers 15 residues. V shed 4 bases, J shed 6 bases, and the junction held 10 bases outside the gene matches. Germline CDR1 is SQVTM and CDR2 is ANQGSEA. The CDR3 region is CSVGIGTGIGNIQYF. CDR3 bases: TGCAGCGTTGGGATCGGGACAGGGATCGGAAACATTCAGTACTTC.

As concerns this clone: Other nucleotide sequences from this sample produce the same CDR3. This rearrangement joins TRBV6-1 to TRBJ2-7, with 7 bases that match TRBD1. V trimming: 4 bases; J trimming: 3 bases; junction bases outside the gene matches: 0. The CDR3 totals 12 residues. Germline CDR1 MNHNS, CDR2 SASEGT. The CDR3 DNA sequence: TGTGCCAGCAGTGGGGACAGCTACGAGCAGTACTTC. Encoded protein: CASSGDSYEQYF.

This clone occurred once. The chain joins TRBV7-9 to TRBJ2-1, with 9 bases fitting TRBD1. The length of the CDR3 is 14 residues. Germline trimming cut 4 bases from V and 10 bases from J; bases unmatched to any gene: 8. Germline V lookup: CDR1 SEHNR, CDR2 FQNEAQ (reference sequence). The CDR3 region has the DNA TGTGCCAGCAGCTCCCGGGACAGGGTATGGGAGCAGTTCTTC. Its protein is CASSSRDRVWEQFF.

As for this clone: Different DNA sequences within this sample yield the same CDR3. The V gene is TRBV4-2, the J gene TRBJ2-3, with no clear D. The CDR3 extends over 12 amino acids. Per germline, CDR1 LGHNA and CDR2 YNFKEQ. V lost 6 bases, J lost 4 bases, and 8 bases lay in between. The CDR3 here is CASSQVADTQYF. Written as DNA, the CDR3 is TGTGCCAGCAGTCAGGTGGCAGATACGCAGTATTTT.

The chain recombines TRBV7-8 with TRBJ2-5; D is tentatively TRBD1 or TRBD2 (5 bases each). V lost 6 bases and J lost 4, with 15 bases in between. This CDR3 contains 14 residues. Germline values: CDR1 SGHVS, CDR2 FQNEAQ. DNA of the CDR3: TGTGCCAGCAGACTGACGGGACCGGGAGAGACCCAGTACTTC. Translation gives CASRLTGPGETQYF. The whole variable domain, filled in from reference TRBV7-8 and TRBJ2-5, reads GAGVSQSPRYKVAKRGQDVALRCDPISGHVSLFWYQQALGQGPEFLTYFQNEAQLDKSGLPSDRFFAERPEGSVSTLKIQRTQQEDSAVYLCASRLTGPGETQYFGPGTRLLVL.

The V call is TRBV7-9, the J call TRBJ2-5; D perhaps matches TRBD2 (6 bases). Trimming removed 6 bases at V and 2 bases at J, with 13 bases between. The germline V gene has CDR1 SEHNR and CDR2 FQNEAQ (reference sequence). The CDR3 consists of 14 residues. For the CDR3, the DNA is TGTGCCAGCAGAATTGGGGACTCTCAAGAGACCCAGTACTTC. This encodes CASRIGDSQETQYF. The variable domain in full, with the rest retrieved from reference TRBV7-9 and TRBJ2-5, is DTGVSQNPRHKITKRGQNVTFRCDPISEHNRLYWYRQTLGQGPEFLTYFQNEAQLEKSRLLSDRFSAERPKGSFSTLEIQRTEQGDSAMYLCASRIGDSQETQYFGPGTRLLVL.

The chain is built from TRBV5-5 and TRBJ2-3; D is undetermined. The CDR3 loop spans 11 amino acids. The V end was cut by 5 bases, the J end by 4 bases, with 5 bases between. The germline V gene encodes CDR1 SGHKS and CDR2 YYEKEE (reference sequence). CDR3 nucleotides: TGTGCCAGCAGAAATGCAGATACGCAGTATTTT. Translating it yields CASRNADTQYF.

The chain joins TRBV18 to TRBJ2-1; weak D call: TRBD2 (6 bases). Looked up from germline, CDR1 is KGHSH and CDR2 is LQKENI. The CDR3 loop spans 12 amino acids. Trimming cost V 8 bases and J 5 bases, with 10 bases left between them. Written as DNA, the CDR3 is TGTGCCAGCGGTGGGGGGAACAATGAGCAGTTCTTC. Its protein product is CASGGGNNEQFF.

On this clone itself: Other DNA sequences in this specimen translate into the identical CDR3. The chain employs TRBV5-6 and TRBJ1-4; TRBD1 agrees at 7 bases. The CDR3 covers 15 residues. Germline CDR1 SGHDT, CDR2 YYEEEE. The J segment lost 2 bases and the V segment lost 2 bases, leaving 3 bases of the junction unmatched. CDR3 in DNA: TGTGCCAGCAGCTTAGGGACAGCCACTAATGAAAAACTGTTTTTT. Protein: CASSLGTATNEKLFF.

This sequence joins TRBV9 and TRBJ2-5, with D uncertain. The assigned J gene may be wrong: the sequence end matches TRBJ2-7 better. This CDR3 spans 11 amino acids. The germline CDR1 and CDR2 sequences are SGDLS and YYNGEE. The CDR3 spells CASRKAYEQYF. The DNA of the CDR3 is TGTGCCAGCCGAAAAGCCTACGAGCAGTACTTC.

This sequence joins TRBV5-6 and TRBJ2-1, with a tentative D call TRBD1 (6 bases). The CDR3 is 14 residues long. The V gene's germline CDR1 is SGHDT and CDR2 YYEEEE. The V end was cut by 1 base, the J end by 11 bases, with 16 bases between. The chain's CDR3 is CASSLPDRMAQQFF. Written as DNA, the CDR3 is TGTGCCAGCAGCTTGCCCGACAGGATGGCGCAGCAGTTCTTC.

The chain carries TRBV4-3 and TRBJ2-1; D may be TRBD2 (6 bases). The CDR3 has 17 amino acids. Germline V gene sequence: CDR1 LGHNA, CDR2 YSLEER. V lost 0 bases, J lost 2 bases, and 14 bases lay in between. CDR3 sequence (DNA): TGCGCCAGCAGCCAAGATTGGCGGGGTGGCCCCTACAATGAGCAGTTCTTC. Encoded protein: CASSQDWRGGPYNEQFF.

The chain employs TRBV11-2 and TRBJ2-1, with D tentatively TRBD2 (6 bases). Deletions cut 0 bases from V and 12 bases from J, with 21 bases between. This CDR3 is built from 16 residues. CDR1 is SGHAT, CDR2 FQNNGV, per germline. The CDR3 DNA reads as TGTGCCAGCAGCTTAGATAGGGAGCGGACGGGGGTATCGCAGTTCTTC. Translation: CASSLDRERTGVSQFF.

The chain recombines TRBV2 with TRBJ2-2, with D unresolved. Germline CDR1 and CDR2: SNHLY and FYNNEI. With 8 bases removed from V and 1 base from J, the gap between germline ends came to 11 bases. The CDR3 has 14 residues. The CDR3: CASESPVNTGELFF. CDR3 in DNA: TGTGCCAGCGAGTCCCCAGTGAACACCGGGGAGCTGTTTTTT.

V gene TRBV7-2 combines with J gene TRBJ2-2, with no clear D. V lost 11 bases, J lost 6 bases, and 13 bases lay in between. The CDR3 has 12 amino acids. Germline V gene data show CDR1 as SGHTA and CDR2 as FQGNSA. The CDR3 region has the DNA TGTGCCCACCGGCTGGGGTCCGGGGAGCTGTTTTTT. Encoded protein: CAHRLGSGELFF.

The chain recombines TRBV11-2 with TRBJ2-5; D unresolved. Germline values: CDR1 SGHAT, CDR2 FQNNGV. V was trimmed by 5 bases and J by 4 bases, leaving 11 bases between them. CDR3 length equals 13 residues. CDR3 DNA sequence: TGTGCCAGCAGCCCCCTGATCAGAGAGACCCAGTACTTC. Translated: CASSPLIRETQYF.

This chain joins TRBV18 and TRBJ1-1; D gene uncertain. The CDR3 sequence is 17 residues long. The germline V gene encodes CDR1 KGHSH and CDR2 LQKENI. The ends were cut back, 6 bases at V and 0 bases at J, with 20 bases in the middle. This chain's CDR3 is CASSGVPSGRMNTEAFF. As DNA, the CDR3 is TGTGCCAGCTCCGGAGTCCCCTCGGGCAGAATGAACACTGAAGCTTTCTTT.

A note on this clone: The sample carries other DNA sequences with the same CDR3. The gene calls are TRBV19 and TRBJ2-7; 11 positions agree with TRBD1. This CDR3 is 15 amino acids long. Per the germline V gene, CDR1 is LNHDA and CDR2 is SQIVND (reference sequence). Trimming removed 5 bases from V and 3 bases from J; junction bases left unmatched: 6. The CDR3 spells CASSLGQGAGYEQYF. CDR3 DNA sequence: TGTGCCAGTAGTCTCGGACAGGGGGCAGGCTACGAGCAGTACTTC.

This rearrangement joins TRBV6-5 to TRBJ2-3; no clear D gene. In germline, CDR1 is MNHEY, CDR2 SVGAGI. The V and J ends lost 8 bases and 2 bases respectively, with 5 bases between them. The CDR3 consists of 11 residues. CDR3 sequence: CASGNTDTQYF. CDR3 nucleotides: TGTGCCAGCGGAAACACAGATACGCAGTATTTT.

The chain recombines TRBV28 with TRBJ2-1; 8 bases are a match to TRBD2. Germline V lookup: CDR1 MDHEN, CDR2 SYDVKM. The CDR3 is made up of 16 amino acids. V lost 3 bases to trimming and J lost 5 bases; unmatched junction nucleotides: 9. CDR3: CASSLRAGENHNEQFF. CDR3 DNA sequence: TGTGCCAGCAGTTTGAGAGCGGGAGAGAACCACAATGAGCAGTTCTTC.

The genes are TRBV29-1 and TRBJ2-1; TRBD1 matches 9 bases. The CDR3 has 14 residues. CDR1 is SQVTM and CDR2 is ANQGSEA in the germline V gene. V shed 4 bases and J 6 bases; nucleotides not matched to a gene: 7. The CDR3 nucleotides read TGCAGCGTTGCCGGGACAGGGTTATCCAATGAGCAGTTCTTC. Translation: CSVAGTGLSNEQFF.

The chain uses TRBV5-1 and TRBJ2-3; no reliable D call. With 2 bases removed from V and 2 bases from J, the gap between germline ends came to 3 bases. The CDR3 is made up of 12 amino acids. CDR1 is SGHRS, CDR2 YFSETQ, per germline. CDR3 in amino acids: CASSLLTDTQYF. CDR3 DNA: TGCGCCAGCAGCTTACTCACAGATACGCAGTATTTT.

A few counts support this clone. The chain has TRBV27 and TRBJ2-7; 8 bases align to TRBD2. Germline CDR1 reads MNHEY; CDR2 reads SMNVEV (reference sequence). Trimming removed 8 bases from V and 3 bases from J; junction bases left unmatched: 9. This CDR3 spans 14 amino acids. In nucleotides, the CDR3 is TGTGCCAGCGGGCCCCAACGGGAGGGCTACGAGCAGTACTTC. It yields the protein CASGPQREGYEQYF.